The 32 T cell receptor beta chains in this list originate from one sample, sequenced in a study of blood T cells in healthy people across ages. Together with a sample-barcoded 5' primer, a J-beta primer mix was included in a second PCR lasting about 7 to 11 cycles. TCRdb re-analysed the 5' RACE reads in MiXCR, keeping a single row per CDR3 protein. Counted here are 1.5 million to 2 million distinct CDR3 sequences, about 49% occurring once; the ten biggest clones make up 2.1%. The source material was blood. Receptor source: a woman in her 40s in good health.

The chain has TRBV6-1 and TRBJ1-1; TRBD1 might be the D (6 bases). From germline, CDR1 is MNHNS and CDR2 SASEGT. V lost 8 bases and J 3 bases, leaving 13 bases between the germline ends. The CDR3 runs 13 residues. CDR3 nucleotides: TGTGCCAGCCGACAGGCCGGGGACACTGAAGCTTTCTTT. Protein sequence: CASRQAGDTEAFF.

The chain employs TRBV24-1 and TRBJ2-3; 9 bases match TRBD1. The germline V gene has CDR1 KGHDR and CDR2 SFDVKD. The V and J ends lost 9 bases and 6 bases, in that order; junction bases with no gene match: 6. The CDR3 has 13 residues. The CDR3 protein is CATQTGGSDTQYF. The CDR3 DNA reads as TGTGCCACCCAGACAGGGGGAAGCGATACGCAGTATTTT.

In nucleotides, the CDR3 is TGCAGTGCTAGAGCGCCAGGATTGAGCACAGATACGCAGTATTTT. This codes for CSARAPGLSTDTQYF. This chain connects TRBV20-1 to TRBJ2-3; no definite D call. Germline loops: CDR1 DFQATT, CDR2 SNEGSKA (reference sequence). This CDR3 spans 15 amino acids. The V end lost 1 base, the J end lost 0 bases, and 11 bases lay between the germline ends.

This chain uses TRBV28 with TRBJ2-1; no firm D call. The CDR3 is 14 residues long. Germline CDR1 and CDR2: MDHEN and SYDVKM. Trimming stripped 3 bases from V and 7 bases from J, with 13 bases between. The CDR3 spells CASSFSPLLNEQFF. CDR3 DNA: TGTGCCAGCAGTTTTAGCCCCCTGTTGAATGAGCAGTTCTTC.

This chain links TRBV20-1 with TRBJ2-7, with D perhaps TRBD2 (6 bases). This CDR3 spans 13 amino acids. Trimming shortened V by 0 bases and J by 2 bases, and 8 bases separated the two germline ends. Germline CDR1 reads DFQATT; CDR2 reads SNEGSKA (reference sequence). CDR3 bases: TGCAGTGCTAGAGATCGACTAGCCTACGAGCAGTACTTC. Amino acids: CSARDRLAYEQYF.

The genes are TRBV20-1 and TRBJ1-6, with TRBD1 as a possible D gene (6 bases). The V gene's germline CDR1 is DFQATT and CDR2 SNEGSKA (reference sequence). This CDR3 comprises 17 residues. The germline V and J ends were trimmed by 1 base and 4 bases, with 17 bases remaining between them. CDR3 amino acids: CSARVVGRDIYNSPLHF. The CDR3, as DNA: TGCAGTGCTAGAGTTGTCGGCCGGGACATTTATAATTCACCCCTCCACTTT.

This clonotype was counted only a few times. The chain joins TRBV24-1 to TRBJ2-5; D unclear. The V end lost 0 bases, the J end lost 0 bases, and 10 bases lay between the germline ends. CDR1 KGHDR and CDR2 SFDVKD come from the germline V gene. The CDR3 totals 16 residues. CDR3 loop: CATSDLGLGNQETQYF. DNA for the CDR3: TGTGCCACCAGTGATTTGGGTCTGGGCAACCAAGAGACCCAGTACTTC.

Turning to this clonotype: The junction does not match germline at one end; this may be a read error. This rearrangement joins TRBV20-1 to TRBJ2-2; 10 nucleotides match TRBD1. The CDR3 has 16 amino acids. Germline V gene data show CDR1 as DFQATT and CDR2 as SNEGSKA (reference sequence). This CDR3 reads CSASGSGQGYTGGLFF. Here the CDR3 DNA reads TGCAGTGCTAGTGGTTCGGGACAGGGGTACACCGGGGGGCTGTTTTTT.

The V call is TRBV7-2, the J call TRBJ2-3; D not resolved. The ends were cut back, 7 bases at V and 8 bases at J, with 13 bases in the middle. Germline loops: CDR1 SGHTA, CDR2 FQGNSA. This CDR3 has 12 residues. The CDR3 DNA reads as TGTGCCAGCAACCCAAGCGCCCGTACGCAGTATTTT. Protein: CASNPSARTQYF.

The chain links TRBV24-1 to TRBJ1-2; D call uncertain. Deletions cut 4 bases from V and 3 bases from J, with 14 bases between. CDR3 length: 15 amino acids. The germline gives CDR1 KGHDR, CDR2 SFDVKD. CDR3 in amino acids: CATSDPRSYHYGYTF. Here the CDR3 DNA reads TGTGCCACCAGTGACCCTAGGTCCTACCACTATGGCTACACCTTC.

This clonotype appeared a few times. The DNA for the CDR3 is TGTGCCACCAGTCCAAACGACGGGACAGGGGGCCACGAGCAGTACTTC. Amino acids: CATSPNDGTGGHEQYF. The chain recombines TRBV24-1 with TRBJ2-7; 12 bases match TRBD1. Germline lookup yields CDR1 KGHDR and CDR2 SFDVKD. The CDR3 contains 16 residues. V lost 6 bases and J lost 5; bases outside the gene matches: 10.

The chain carries TRBV9 and TRBJ2-7, with D tentatively TRBD1 (6 bases). The germline gives CDR1 SGDLS, CDR2 YYNGEE. CDR3 length: 16 amino acids. V lost 0 bases and J lost 1, with 14 bases in between. CDR3 DNA: TGTGCCAGCAGCGTAGGTTTGGGGGCCTCATCCTACGAGCAGTACTTC. It encodes CASSVGLGASSYEQYF.

This clonotype turned up a few times. The chain has TRBV4-1 and TRBJ2-3; D not resolved. This CDR3 contains 14 residues. Trimming cost V 4 bases and J 6 bases, with 14 bases left between them. In germline, CDR1 is MGHRA, CDR2 YSYEKL. CDR3 amino acids: CASSPNLLGDTQYF. DNA of the CDR3: TGCGCCAGCAGCCCGAACCTCCTAGGGGATACGCAGTATTTT.

This clonotype showed up just a few times. The CDR3 sequence is CASSVSSGVYEQYF. Written as DNA, the CDR3 is TGTGCCAGCAGCGTCTCAAGTGGGGTCTACGAGCAGTACTTC. The V gene is TRBV7-2, the J gene TRBJ2-7; no definite D call. The ends were cut back, 5 bases at V and 3 bases at J, with 14 bases in the middle. The length of the CDR3 is 14 residues. Germline assignment: CDR1 SGHTA and CDR2 FQGNSA.

With regard to this clonotype: The junction shows a germline mismatch at one end, possibly a read error. This chain uses TRBV7-2 with TRBJ2-3, with TRBD2 matching over 8 bases. From germline, CDR1 is SGHTA and CDR2 FQGNSA. This CDR3 has 16 amino acids. The chain's CDR3 is CASSRVPGLGTGTQYF. CDR3 coding DNA: TGTGCCAGCAGCCGGGTCCCGGGACTAGGCACAGGTACGCAGTATTTT.

This rearrangement joins TRBV6-6 to TRBJ1-2, with D maybe TRBD1 (5 bases). The CDR3 loop spans 14 amino acids. Germline V gene data show CDR1 as MNHNY and CDR2 as SVGAGI (reference sequence). Trimming left V 6 bases short and J 2 bases short, with 13 bases between. CDR3 in DNA: TGTGCCAGCAGGCCACAGGACACCAACTATGGCTACACCTTC. It yields the protein CASRPQDTNYGYTF.

The V and J genes are TRBV13 and TRBJ2-5, with D perhaps TRBD1 (5 bases). The J call may be faulty, since TRBJ2-7 better matches the DNA end. The CDR3 extends over 15 amino acids. Germline CDR1 PRHDT, CDR2 FYEKMQ (reference sequence). CDR3 sequence reads: CASSQGTGSYYEQYF. The CDR3 nucleotides are TGTGCCAGCAGCCAAGGAACAGGTAGTTACTACGAGCAGTACTTC.

The chain links TRBV6-5 to TRBJ2-4; no clear D. The assigned J gene may be wrong: the sequence end matches TRBJ2-5 better. Germline V gives CDR1 MNHEY, CDR2 SVGAGI. This CDR3 is built from 14 residues. The CDR3 sequence: CASTRTGPQETQYF. CDR3 nucleotides: TGTGCCAGCACCAGAACCGGGCCCCAAGAGACCCAGTACTTC.

This clonotype has only a few counts. The rearrangement joins TRBV10-2 to TRBJ1-6, with D perhaps matching TRBD1 (5 bases). CDR1 is WSHSY, CDR2 SAAADI, per germline. V gave up 7 bases and J gave up 6 bases, with 13 bases separating them. The CDR3 consists of 14 residues. Here the CDR3 reads CASKLDRSNSPLHF. CDR3 nucleotide sequence: TGCGCCAGCAAGTTAGACAGAAGTAATTCACCCCTCCACTTT.

This clonotype was seen once. This sequence joins TRBV9 and TRBJ2-3; TRBD1 aligns across 9 bases. CDR3 size: 15 residues. The trim removed 3 bases at V and 8 bases at J, leaving 10 bases unmatched. Germline V CDR1 and CDR2: SGDLS, YYNGEE. CDR3 loop: CASSARTGEGVTQYF. DNA for the CDR3: TGTGCCAGCAGCGCCAGGACAGGGGAAGGTGTTACGCAGTATTTT.

The V and J genes are TRBV12-3 or TRBV12-4 and TRBJ2-3; no definite D call. Trimming stripped 5 bases from V and 2 bases from J, with 8 bases between. The CDR3 runs to 13 residues. The CDR3 region is CASSVRNTDTQYF. In nucleotides, the CDR3 is TGTGCCAGCAGTGTAAGGAACACAGATACGCAGTATTTT.

The genes are TRBV5-5 and TRBJ1-4; TRBD1 matches 10 bases. This CDR3 region has 15 residues. J was trimmed by 7 bases and V by 6 bases; bases with no gene match: 9. In germline, CDR1 is SGHKS, CDR2 YYEKEE (reference sequence). This chain's CDR3 is CASTTTGGLTEKLFF. The CDR3 nucleotides are TGTGCCAGCACGACGACAGGGGGCTTGACTGAAAAACTGTTTTTT.

The gene calls are TRBV6-1 and TRBJ1-1, with D possibly being TRBD1 (5 bases). V was cut by 1 base and J by 6 bases, with 12 bases left in between. The CDR3 covers 14 residues. The germline CDR1 and CDR2 sequences are MNHNS and SASEGT. In DNA form, the CDR3 reads TGTGCCAGCAGTGAAGGGGGGGTTCTTCCTGAAGCTTTCTTT. Amino acid sequence: CASSEGGVLPEAFF.

This clonotype has a handful of counts. The chain uses TRBV7-2 and TRBJ1-2, with TRBD1 as a possible D gene (5 bases). The V gene lost 0 bases and the J gene lost 7 bases, with 9 bases spanning the gap. The CDR3 is made up of 13 amino acids. Germline V lookup: CDR1 SGHTA, CDR2 FQGNSA. This CDR3 is CASSLAAGSGYTF. CDR3 DNA: TGTGCCAGCAGCTTAGCGGCAGGGAGTGGCTACACCTTC. Full variable domain (rest looked up from reference TRBV7-2 and TRBJ1-2): GAGVSQSPSNKVTEKGKDVELRCDPISGHTALYWYRQSLGQGLEFLIYFQGNSAPDKSGLPSDRFSAERTGGSVSTLTIQRTQQEDSAVYLCASSLAAGSGYTFGSGTRLTVV.

The V call is TRBV28, the J call TRBJ2-5; 9 bases fit TRBD1. Germline V gene data show CDR1 as MDHEN and CDR2 as SYDVKM. V was pared by 5 bases and J by 2 bases, with 6 bases of the junction left unmatched. The CDR3 totals 15 residues. The CDR3 region has the DNA TGTGCCAGCAGTCCAGGGACAGGGACGCAAGAGACCCAGTACTTC. Translating gives CASSPGTGTQETQYF.

The chain recombines TRBV6-5 with TRBJ1-4, with D maybe TRBD1 (5 bases). Germline V CDR1 and CDR2: MNHEY, SVGAGI. CDR3 size: 16 residues. Trimming took off 3 bases at V and 8 bases at J, with 19 bases between the two ends. The CDR3 reads CASSYTKPRAEEKLFF. CDR3 nucleotide sequence: TGTGCCAGCAGTTATACGAAGCCCAGGGCGGAGGAAAAACTGTTTTTT.

In its sample, this clonotype was seen a few times. The chain has TRBV9 and TRBJ2-7; 8 positions match TRBD2. With V trimmed by 4 bases and J by 5 bases, 11 bases remained unmatched. The CDR3 is 15 residues long. Germline V CDR1 and CDR2: SGDLS, YYNGEE. In nucleotides, the CDR3 is TGTGCCAGCAGCCCTTCAGCGAGCGGGGGAGACGAGCAGTACTTC. Residues: CASSPSASGGDEQYF.

DNA of the CDR3: TGTGCCAGCAGCCCCCAATTCAGCGGGGGAAGTTACAATGAGCAGTTCTTC. Translation: CASSPQFSGGSYNEQFF. This chain joins TRBV3-1 and TRBJ2-1, with TRBD2 matching 8 bases. Germline V gene sequence: CDR1 LGHDT, CDR2 YNNKEL (reference sequence). CDR3 size: 17 residues. V trimming: 4 bases; J trimming: 4 bases; junction bases outside the gene matches: 12.

This chain links TRBV28 with TRBJ2-5; perhaps TRBD1 as D (6 bases). Trimming stripped 6 bases from V and 7 bases from J, with 15 bases between. The V gene's germline CDR1 is MDHEN and CDR2 SYDVKM. The CDR3 extends over 13 amino acids. CDR3 DNA sequence: TGTGCCAGCAGATATACAGGGTCGCCGACCCAGTACTTC. Amino acid sequence: CASRYTGSPTQYF. The full variable domain, completed using reference TRBV28 and TRBJ2-5, is DVKVTQSSRYLVKRTGEKVFLECVQDMDHENMFWYRQDPGLGLRLIYFSYDVKMKEKGDIPEGYSVSREKKERFSLILESASTNQTSMYLCASRYTGSPTQYFGPGTRLLVL.

The chain recombines TRBV24-1 with TRBJ2-4; D ambiguous. Trimming removed 2 bases at V and 0 bases at J, with 4 bases between. The CDR3 totals 14 residues. Germline V gene data show CDR1 as KGHDR and CDR2 as SFDVKD. The CDR3 bases are TGTGCCACCAGTGATTCTGTAGCCAAAAACATTCAGTACTTC. Amino acid sequence: CATSDSVAKNIQYF.

The chain couples TRBV3-1 to TRBJ2-7; 9 nucleotides match TRBD1. CDR3 length: 17 amino acids. Per the germline V gene, CDR1 is LGHDT and CDR2 is YNNKEL (reference sequence). The V gene end was trimmed by 1 base and the J gene end by 2 bases; junction bases not matched to a gene: 9. DNA of the CDR3: TGTGCCAGCAGCCAAGTCCGCGCCGGGACAGGGCCCTACGAGCAGTACTTC. Translating it yields CASSQVRAGTGPYEQYF.

About this clonotype itself: The final CDR3 position lacks the conserved phenylalanine or tryptophan, pointing to a likely read error. This chain uses TRBV4-1 with TRBJ2-3, with TRBD2 matching over 12 bases. Germline loops: CDR1 MGHRA, CDR2 YSYEKL. The CDR3 loop spans 18 amino acids. J lost 0 bases, V lost 0 bases, and 4 bases had no gene match. CDR3: CASSQDLLAGGSTDTQYS. As DNA, the CDR3 is TGCGCCAGCAGCCAAGACTTACTAGCGGGGGGCAGCACAGATACGCAGTATTCT.